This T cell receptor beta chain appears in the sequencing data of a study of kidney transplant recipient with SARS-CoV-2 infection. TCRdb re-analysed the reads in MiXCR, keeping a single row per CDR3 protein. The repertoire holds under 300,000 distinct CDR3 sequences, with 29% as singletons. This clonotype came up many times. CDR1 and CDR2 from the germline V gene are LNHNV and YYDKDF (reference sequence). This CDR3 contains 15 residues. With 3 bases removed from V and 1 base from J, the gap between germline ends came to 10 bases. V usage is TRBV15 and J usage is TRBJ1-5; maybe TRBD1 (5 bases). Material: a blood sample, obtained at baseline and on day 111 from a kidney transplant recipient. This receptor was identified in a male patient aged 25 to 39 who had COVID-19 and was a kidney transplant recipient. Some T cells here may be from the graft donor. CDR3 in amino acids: CATSRDTGSNQPQHF. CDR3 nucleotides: TGTGCCACCAGCAGGGACACTGGAAGCAATCAGCCCCAGCATTTT.